What follows are 20 T cell receptor beta chains derived from one specimen sequenced in a study of long-term antiretroviral therapy in people with HIV. It was version v3.0 of the immunoSEQ assay that was run at survey level. TCRdb's copy holds only in-frame clones and misses some; the assay was immunoSEQ multiplex PCR. The table shows 20,000 to 25,000 clones, with around four fifths occurring only once. Sequenced here: unsorted PBMCs, sampled about 4 years after starting antiretroviral therapy. The origin of the receptors is a man between 18 and 35 years old with HIV.

This chain's CDR3 is CASSQDAPGQYMNTEAFF. In DNA form, the CDR3 reads TGCGCCAGCAGCCAAGATGCCCCGGGACAGTATATGAACACTGAAGCTTTCTTT. The chain combines TRBV4-1 with TRBJ1-1; 7 bases agree with TRBD1. The CDR3 runs to 18 residues. J was trimmed by 0 bases and V by 0 bases; bases with no gene match: 10. Germline CDR1 MGHRA, CDR2 YSYEKL.

The chain recombines TRBV4-1 with TRBJ2-1; D may be TRBD1 (5 bases). Trimming took off 1 base at V and 0 bases at J, with 7 bases between the two ends. CDR3 length: 15 residues. Germline V lookup: CDR1 MGHRA, CDR2 YSYEKL. In DNA form, the CDR3 reads TGCGCCAGCAGCCAAGCAGGGAACTCCTACAATGAGCAGTTCTTC. Amino acids: CASSQAGNSYNEQFF.

This clone occurred a few times. V usage is TRBV18 and J usage is TRBJ2-3, with D possibly TRBD2 on 6 matching bases. The CDR3 spans 15 residues. Germline-derived CDR1 and CDR2 are KGHSH and LQKENI. V lost 0 bases, J lost 2 bases, and 9 bases lay in between. The CDR3 protein is CASSPPAGYTDTQYF. Written as DNA, the CDR3 is TGTGCCAGCTCACCACCAGCGGGTTACACAGATACGCAGTATTTT.

The V call is TRBV5-5, the J call TRBJ2-7; possibly TRBD1 for D (5 bases). Per the germline V gene, CDR1 is SGHKS and CDR2 is YYEKEE (reference sequence). This CDR3 is 15 amino acids long. V shed 3 bases and J shed 6 bases, with 19 bases lying between them. The DNA of the CDR3 is TGTGCCAGCAGCTCCTATCGGACAACCCCAAGCGAGCAGTACTTC. Protein sequence: CASSSYRTTPSEQYF. The full variable domain, with the rest looked up from reference TRBV5-5 and TRBJ2-7, is DAGVTQSPTHLIKTRGQQVTLRCSPISGHKSVSWYQQVLGQGPQFIFQYYEKEERGRGNFPDRFSARQFPNYSSELNVNALLLGDSALYLCASSSYRTTPSEQYFGPGTRLTVT.

This chain connects TRBV11-1 to TRBJ1-1; maybe TRBD1 (6 bases). Germline CDR1 SGHAT, CDR2 FQDESV (reference sequence). This CDR3 has 14 amino acids. Trimming cost V 5 bases and J 4 bases, with 14 bases left between them. The CDR3 DNA reads TGTGCCAGCAGCCCAATAGAGGGGGTCACTGAAGCTTTCTTT. Encoded protein: CASSPIEGVTEAFF.

This chain connects TRBV6-1 to TRBJ1-1; TRBD1 matches 8 bases. This CDR3 has 14 amino acids. Germline V gene sequence: CDR1 MNHNS, CDR2 SASEGT. With 6 bases clipped from V and 1 base from J, the junction kept 4 bases outside the gene matches. CDR3 nucleotide sequence: TGTGCCAGCAGCGTGGGGACAGGGAACACTGAAGCTTTCTTT. This encodes CASSVGTGNTEAFF.

The CDR3 protein is CASSFSGPQPQHF. CDR3 nucleotides: TGTGCCAGCAGTTTTTCTGGACCTCAGCCCCAGCATTTT. The chain joins TRBV27 to TRBJ1-5; no reliable D call. Germline V gene lookup returns CDR1 MNHEY and CDR2 SMNVEV (reference sequence). The CDR3 covers 13 residues. V was trimmed by 3 bases and J by 6 bases, leaving 9 bases between them.

The rearrangement uses TRBV6-5 and TRBJ1-1, with 7 bases lining up with TRBD1. V lost 0 bases, J lost 3 bases, and 4 bases stayed unmatched. Germline CDR1 is MNHEY and CDR2 is SVGAGI. The CDR3 contains 15 residues. CDR3 amino acids: CASSYSPTGDTEAFF. The CDR3 coding sequence is TGTGCCAGCAGTTACTCACCCACAGGGGACACTGAAGCTTTCTTT.

The chain is built from TRBV19 and TRBJ2-3; 7 bases are a match to TRBD1. Looked up from germline, CDR1 is LNHDA and CDR2 is SQIVND (reference sequence). V lost 6 bases and J lost 7; bases outside the gene matches: 19. The length of the CDR3 is 17 residues. CDR3 sequence reads: CASRVAGDSHARNTQYF. In DNA form, the CDR3 reads TGTGCCAGTAGGGTTGCCGGGGACAGCCACGCCAGGAATACGCAGTATTTT.

This clone has a single count. J is TRBJ1-1 and V is TRBV29-1; no reliable D call. Trimming shortened V by 4 bases and J by 2 bases, and 11 bases separated the two germline ends. This CDR3 has 13 residues. CDR1 SQVTM and CDR2 ANQGSEA come from the germline V gene. The CDR3 loop is CSVGPADNTEAFF. The CDR3 DNA follows: TGCAGCGTTGGGCCCGCTGATAACACTGAAGCTTTCTTT.

The chain combines TRBV12-5 with TRBJ1-1; D is ambiguous. The CDR3 has 17 amino acids. Germline V gene sequence: CDR1 LGHNT, CDR2 FRNRAP. V was cut by 0 bases and J by 3 bases, with 17 bases left in between. CDR3 protein: CASGLVLGRNWDTEAFF. CDR3 nucleotides: TGTGCTAGTGGTTTGGTACTAGGACGGAATTGGGACACTGAAGCTTTCTTT.

The chain couples TRBV7-9 to TRBJ1-4; TRBD1 is a possible D gene (5 bases). V shed 6 bases and J shed 14 bases, with 22 bases lying between them. This CDR3 has 14 residues. Germline V CDR1 and CDR2: SEHNR, FQNEAQ (reference sequence). CDR3: CASSFIPLGPGLFF. The CDR3 nucleotides are TGTGCCAGCAGTTTTATCCCCCTGGGGCCGGGGCTGTTTTTT.

This clone was recorded a few times. The chain recombines TRBV11-2 with TRBJ2-7; D gene uncertain. The CDR3 has 14 residues. V was clipped by 1 base and J by 2 bases, with 9 bases between them. Germline lookup yields CDR1 SGHAT and CDR2 FQNNGV. The CDR3 nucleotides read TGTGCCAGCAGCTTAGCTCTGGGAACCTACGAGCAGTACGTC. Its protein is CASSLALGTYEQYV.

The genes are TRBV11-2 and TRBJ2-1; no firm D call. Trimming removed 7 bases from V and 5 bases from J, with 15 bases in between. CDR1 SGHAT and CDR2 FQNNGV come from the germline V gene. CDR3 size: 14 residues. The DNA for the CDR3 is TGTGCCAGCACCCTGGGGTCGTCTAACAATGAGCAGTTCTTC. This sequence encodes CASTLGSSNNEQFF.

The chain is built from TRBV7-9 and TRBJ2-1; the match to TRBD1 covers 8 bases. Germline values: CDR1 SEHNR, CDR2 FQNEAQ (reference sequence). The CDR3 has 14 residues. The J segment lost 9 bases and the V segment lost 3 bases, leaving 7 bases of the junction unmatched. This chain's CDR3 is CASSLATGGVEQFF. The CDR3 region has the DNA TGTGCCAGCAGCTTGGCAACAGGGGGAGTTGAGCAGTTCTTC.

The chain links TRBV28 to TRBJ1-3; no reliable D call. Germline V gene sequence: CDR1 MDHEN, CDR2 SYDVKM. The CDR3 consists of 13 residues. Trimming cost V 1 base and J 4 bases, with 5 bases left between them. The CDR3 bases are TGTGCCAGCAGTTTATCTGCCGGAAACACCATATATTTT. It codes for CASSLSAGNTIYF.

This chain connects TRBV23-1 to TRBJ2-7; 9 nucleotides line up with TRBD2. Being an ORF, TRBV23-1 has a function that is uncertain. CDR3 size: 19 residues. V lost 0 bases, J lost 2 bases, and 14 bases stayed unmatched. In DNA, the CDR3 is TGCGCCAGCAGTCAATCCGTACGGGGGAGCGGGGGGATCGCCTACGAGCAGTACGTC. It specifies CASSQSVRGSGGIAYEQYV.

The V call is TRBV29-1, the J call TRBJ1-5; D is unclear. Germline V lookup: CDR1 SQVTM, CDR2 ANQGSEA. Trimming took off 7 bases at V and 0 bases at J, with 7 bases between the two ends. The CDR3 contains 12 residues. This chain's CDR3 is CSAGISNQPQHF. CDR3 nucleotides: TGCAGCGCGGGGATTAGCAATCAGCCCCAGCATTTT. Looking up the rest from reference TRBV29-1 and TRBJ1-5 gives the full variable domain: SAVISQKPSRDICQRGTSLTIQCQVDSQVTMMFWYRQQPGQSLTLIATANQGSEATYESGFVIDKFPISRPNLTFSTLTVSNMSPEDSSIYLCSAGISNQPQHFGDGTRLSIL.

This chain links TRBV7-8 with TRBJ1-2, with D possibly TRBD1 on 5 matching bases. Germline CDR1 SGHVS, CDR2 FQNEAQ. The CDR3 contains 14 residues. The V end was cut by 1 base, the J end by 8 bases, with 14 bases between. The CDR3 nucleotides are TGTGCCAGCAGCTTAGAGCTGACGGGGCTCGGCTACACCTTC. As protein: CASSLELTGLGYTF.

This chain uses TRBV19 with TRBJ2-5; TRBD1 matches at 7 bases. The CDR3 is made up of 16 amino acids. Unmatched junction bases numbered 15, after V lost 6 bases and J lost 5 bases. Per the germline V gene, CDR1 is LNHDA and CDR2 is SQIVND (reference sequence). CDR3 sequence: CASSFDRDFKGETQYF. The CDR3 region has the DNA TGTGCCAGTAGCTTCGACAGGGATTTCAAAGGGGAGACCCAGTACTTC.